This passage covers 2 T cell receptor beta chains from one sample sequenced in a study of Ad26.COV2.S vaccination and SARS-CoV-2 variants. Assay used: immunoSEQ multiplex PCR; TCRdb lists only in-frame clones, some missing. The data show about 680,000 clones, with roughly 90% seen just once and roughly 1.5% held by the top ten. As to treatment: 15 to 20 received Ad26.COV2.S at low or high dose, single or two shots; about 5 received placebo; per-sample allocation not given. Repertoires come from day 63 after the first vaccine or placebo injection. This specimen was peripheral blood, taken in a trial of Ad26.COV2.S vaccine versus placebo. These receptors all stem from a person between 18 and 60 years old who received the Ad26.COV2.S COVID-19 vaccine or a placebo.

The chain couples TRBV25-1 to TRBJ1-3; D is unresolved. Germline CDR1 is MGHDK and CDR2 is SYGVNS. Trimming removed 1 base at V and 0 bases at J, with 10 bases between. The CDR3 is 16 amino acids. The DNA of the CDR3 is TGTGCCAGCAGTGAATTAGGGTCCTACTCTGGAAACACCATATATTTT. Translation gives CASSELGSYSGNTIYF.

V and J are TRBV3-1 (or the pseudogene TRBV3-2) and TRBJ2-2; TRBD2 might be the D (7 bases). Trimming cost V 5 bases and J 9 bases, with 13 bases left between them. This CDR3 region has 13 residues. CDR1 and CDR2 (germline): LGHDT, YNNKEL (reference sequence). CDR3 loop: CASSGGAVRELFF. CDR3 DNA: TGTGCCAGCAGCGGGGGGGCCGTCAGGGAGCTGTTTTTT.